This T cell receptor (beta chain) appears in the sequencing data of a study of regulatory T cells in long-lasting Graves disease. Time point in this sample: newly diagnosed GD, antithyroid drugs for less than 3 months. Generation of the TCR library employed RNA extracted from PBMCs. According to the study, TCR beta libraries were built with iRepertoire HTBI primers and CDR3-region Arm-PCR. TCRdb ran MiXCR on the multiplex PCR reads and lists one entry per CDR3 protein. The sample shows hundreds of thousands of distinct CDR3 sequences, 16% of them seen only once. Germline CDR1 and CDR2: DFQATT and SNEGSKA (reference sequence). This CDR3 has 13 amino acids. This clonotype was detected only a few times. This sample also appeared in a second study, on T cells in Graves' hyperthyroidism and ophthalmopathy. As that report states: Most expanded thyroid clonotypes above 0.001 recurred in blood.

The specimen comprised peripheral blood mononuclear cells (PBMCs), sampled at new diagnosis, from a patient treated with antithyroid drugs. This sequence was found in a man aged 40-49 years with Graves disease. This chain joins TRBV20-1 and TRBJ2-5; TRBD1 matches at 7 bases. The CDR3: CVLRSGGKETQYF. In DNA form, the CDR3 reads TGCGTTTTACGGTCAGGGGGAAAAGAGACCCAGTACTTC.